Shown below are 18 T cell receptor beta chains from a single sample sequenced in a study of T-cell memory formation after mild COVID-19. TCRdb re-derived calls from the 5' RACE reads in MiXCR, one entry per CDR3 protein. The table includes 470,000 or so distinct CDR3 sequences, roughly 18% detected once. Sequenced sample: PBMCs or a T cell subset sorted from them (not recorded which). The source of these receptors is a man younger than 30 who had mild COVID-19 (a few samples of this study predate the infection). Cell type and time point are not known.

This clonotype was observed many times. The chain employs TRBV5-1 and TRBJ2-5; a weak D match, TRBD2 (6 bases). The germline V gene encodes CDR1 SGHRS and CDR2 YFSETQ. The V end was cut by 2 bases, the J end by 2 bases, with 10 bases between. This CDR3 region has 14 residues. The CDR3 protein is CASSLTGEQETQYF. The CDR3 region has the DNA TGCGCCAGCAGCTTAACGGGGGAACAAGAGACCCAGTACTTC.

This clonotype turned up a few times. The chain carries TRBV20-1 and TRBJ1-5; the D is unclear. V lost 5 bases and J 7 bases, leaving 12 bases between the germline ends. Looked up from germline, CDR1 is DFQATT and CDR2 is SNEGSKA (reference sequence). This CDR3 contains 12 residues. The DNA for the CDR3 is TGCAGTGCTCGCCGGTCCAGCCAGCCCCAGCATTTT. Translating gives CSARRSSQPQHF.

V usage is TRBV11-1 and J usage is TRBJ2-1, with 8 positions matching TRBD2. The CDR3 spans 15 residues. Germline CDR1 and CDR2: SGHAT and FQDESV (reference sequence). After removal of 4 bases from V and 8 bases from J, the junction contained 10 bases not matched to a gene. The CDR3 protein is CASSSPDRAGDEQFF. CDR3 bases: TGTGCCAGCAGCTCACCGGACAGAGCGGGGGATGAGCAGTTCTTC.

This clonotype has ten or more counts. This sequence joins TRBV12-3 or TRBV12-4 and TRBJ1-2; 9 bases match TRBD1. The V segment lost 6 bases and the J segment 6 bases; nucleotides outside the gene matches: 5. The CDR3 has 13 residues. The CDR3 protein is CASSPRTGDGYTF. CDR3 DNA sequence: TGTGCCAGCAGCCCACGGACAGGGGATGGCTACACCTTC.

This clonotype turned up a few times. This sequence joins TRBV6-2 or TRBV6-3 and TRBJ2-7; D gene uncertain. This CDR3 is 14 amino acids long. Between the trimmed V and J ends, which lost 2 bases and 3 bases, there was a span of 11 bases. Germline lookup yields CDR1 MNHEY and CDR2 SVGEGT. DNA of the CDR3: TGTGCCAGCAGTTACCACGACAAGAGCTACGAGCAGTACTTC. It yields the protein CASSYHDKSYEQYF.

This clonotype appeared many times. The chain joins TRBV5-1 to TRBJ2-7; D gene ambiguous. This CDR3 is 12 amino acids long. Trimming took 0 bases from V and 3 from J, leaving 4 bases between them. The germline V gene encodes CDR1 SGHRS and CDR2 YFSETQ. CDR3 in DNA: TGCGCCAGCAGCTTGGAGGGCTACGAGCAGTACTTC. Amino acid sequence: CASSLEGYEQYF.

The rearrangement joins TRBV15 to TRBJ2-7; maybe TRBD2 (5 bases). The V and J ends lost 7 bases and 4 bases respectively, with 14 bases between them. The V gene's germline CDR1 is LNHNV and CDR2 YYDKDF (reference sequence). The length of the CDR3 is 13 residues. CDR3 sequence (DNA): TGTGCCACCACCGTTGGACTTAGGTACGAGCAGTACTTC. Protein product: CATTVGLRYEQYF.

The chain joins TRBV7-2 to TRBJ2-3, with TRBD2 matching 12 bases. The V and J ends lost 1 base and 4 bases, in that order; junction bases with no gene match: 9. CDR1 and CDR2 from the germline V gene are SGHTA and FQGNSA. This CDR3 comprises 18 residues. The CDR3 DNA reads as TGTGCCAGCAGCTTAGAGTCCCTAGCGGGGGGGGAGGCAGATACGCAGTATTTT. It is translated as CASSLESLAGGEADTQYF.

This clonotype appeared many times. CDR3 coding DNA: TGTGCCAGCAGCCAAGATCTCGCCCTCGACGGTTCGGGGGAAAAACTGTTTTTT. Amino acids: CASSQDLALDGSGEKLFF. This chain uses TRBV14 with TRBJ1-4, with D unresolved. The CDR3 is 18 residues long. V lost 0 bases, J lost 8 bases, and 22 bases lay in between. Germline lookup yields CDR1 SGHDN and CDR2 FVKESK.

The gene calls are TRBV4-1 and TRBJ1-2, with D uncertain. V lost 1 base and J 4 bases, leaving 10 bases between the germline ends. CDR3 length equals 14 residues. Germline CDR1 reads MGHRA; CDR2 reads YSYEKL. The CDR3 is CASSQGQFGYGYTF. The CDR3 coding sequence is TGCGCCAGCAGCCAAGGGCAGTTTGGCTATGGCTACACCTTC.

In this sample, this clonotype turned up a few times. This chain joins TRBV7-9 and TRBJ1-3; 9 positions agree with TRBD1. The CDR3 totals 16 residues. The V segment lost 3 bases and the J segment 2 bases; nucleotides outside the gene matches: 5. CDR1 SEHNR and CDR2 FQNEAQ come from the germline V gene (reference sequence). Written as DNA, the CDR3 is TGTGCCAGCAGCTTTCGACAGGGGGTGACTGGAAACACCATATATTTT. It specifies CASSFRQGVTGNTIYF.

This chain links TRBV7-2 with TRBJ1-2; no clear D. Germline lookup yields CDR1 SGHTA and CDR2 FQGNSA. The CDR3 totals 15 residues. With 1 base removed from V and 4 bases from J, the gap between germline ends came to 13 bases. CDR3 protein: CASSLGPDASYGYTF. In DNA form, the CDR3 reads TGTGCCAGCAGCTTAGGGCCGGACGCGAGCTATGGCTACACCTTC.

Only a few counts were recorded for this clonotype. CDR3 residues: CAIGDSGSYEQYF. The CDR3 region has the DNA TGTGCCATCGGGGACTCCGGCTCCTACGAGCAGTACTTC. The V gene is TRBV10-3, the J gene TRBJ2-7; D may be TRBD2 (6 bases). V lost 8 bases, J lost 0 bases, and 11 bases lay in between. Germline assignment: CDR1 ENHRY and CDR2 SYGVKD. The CDR3 contains 13 residues.

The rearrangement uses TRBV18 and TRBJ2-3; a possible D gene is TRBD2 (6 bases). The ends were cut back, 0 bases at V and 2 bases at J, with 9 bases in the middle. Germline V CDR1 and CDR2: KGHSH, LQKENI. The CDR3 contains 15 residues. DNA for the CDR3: TGTGCCAGCTCACCACCGGGACTCAACACAGATACGCAGTATTTT. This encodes CASSPPGLNTDTQYF.

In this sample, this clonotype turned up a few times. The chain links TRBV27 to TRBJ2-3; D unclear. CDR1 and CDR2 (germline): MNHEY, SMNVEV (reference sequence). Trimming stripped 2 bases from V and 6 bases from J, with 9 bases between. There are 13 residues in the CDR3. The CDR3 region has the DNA TGTGCCAGCAGTTTACAGTCCAGGGATACGCAGTATTTT. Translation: CASSLQSRDTQYF.

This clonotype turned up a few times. CDR3 DNA sequence: TGTGCCAGCTCAGAGGGACAGTACACTGAAGCTTTCTTT. Translation gives CASSEGQYTEAFF. V and J are TRBV18 and TRBJ1-1; 7 nucleotides agree with TRBD1. Trimming took 5 bases from V and 3 from J; bases not matched to a gene: 3. Germline CDR1 and CDR2: KGHSH and LQKENI. The CDR3 extends over 13 amino acids.

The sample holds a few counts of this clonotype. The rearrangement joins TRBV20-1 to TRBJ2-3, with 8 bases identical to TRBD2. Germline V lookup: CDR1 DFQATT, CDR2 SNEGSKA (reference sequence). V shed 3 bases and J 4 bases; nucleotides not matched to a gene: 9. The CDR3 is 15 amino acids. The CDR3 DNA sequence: TGCAGTGCTAGTTCGCGCGGGGGGAGGGCAGATACGCAGTATTTT. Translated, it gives CSASSRGGRADTQYF.

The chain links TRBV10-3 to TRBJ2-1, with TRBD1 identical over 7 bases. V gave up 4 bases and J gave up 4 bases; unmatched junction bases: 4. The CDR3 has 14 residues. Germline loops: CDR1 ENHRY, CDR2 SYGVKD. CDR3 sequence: CAISGDSGYNEQFF. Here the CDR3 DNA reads TGTGCCATCAGTGGGGACAGTGGGTACAATGAGCAGTTCTTC.